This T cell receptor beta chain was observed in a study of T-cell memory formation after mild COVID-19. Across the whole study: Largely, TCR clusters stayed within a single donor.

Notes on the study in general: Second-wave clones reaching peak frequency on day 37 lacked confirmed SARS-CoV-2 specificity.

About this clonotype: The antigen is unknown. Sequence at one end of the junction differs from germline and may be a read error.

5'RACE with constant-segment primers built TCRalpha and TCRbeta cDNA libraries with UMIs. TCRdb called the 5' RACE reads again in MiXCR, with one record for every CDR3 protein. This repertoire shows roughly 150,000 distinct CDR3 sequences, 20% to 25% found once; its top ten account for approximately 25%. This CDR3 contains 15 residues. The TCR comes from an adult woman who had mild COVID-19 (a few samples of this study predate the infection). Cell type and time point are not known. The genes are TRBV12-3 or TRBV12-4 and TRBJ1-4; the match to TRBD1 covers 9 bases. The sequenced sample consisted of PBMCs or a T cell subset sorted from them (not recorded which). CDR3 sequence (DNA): TGTGCCAGCAGTCCCCGGACAGGGGTGGGGGAAAAACTGTATTTT. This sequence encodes CASSPRTGVGEKLYF.